The sequence of this TCR beta chain was determined in a study of T-cell reconstitution after alpha-beta-depleted transplantation in children. Study-wide results and caveats: The main origin of T-cell counts and diversity one year after transplant was newly produced T cells. Several hundred expanded graft clones reportedly were the source of alpha-beta T cells about two months after transplant. The study traced high day-60 TCRbeta diversity in some patients to surviving recipient T cells and thymic progenitors.

In the case of this clonotype: Its antigen is still unknown.

There are 15 residues in the CDR3. Molecular barcoding with unique molecular identifiers was used for the TCRbeta library. Each CDR3 protein gets one entry after TCRdb re-called the PCR reads with MiXCR. The sample has some 200,000 distinct CDR3 sequences, 6.3% seen once; the top ten hold around 4.1%. The chain carries TRBV21-1 and TRBJ1-1; the table's D call, TRBD1, has no DNA check behind it. TRBV21-1 is given as a pseudogene. The source of this sequence is a girl less than two years old with combined immunodeficiency, due to receive a stem cell transplant. The specimen comprised PBMCs, sampled before TCRalphabeta/CD19-depleted stem cell transplant. DNA of the CDR3: TGTGCCAGCAGCAAATTTCGACAGGCGAACACTGAAGCTTTCTTT. Translating it yields CASSKFRQANTEAFF.